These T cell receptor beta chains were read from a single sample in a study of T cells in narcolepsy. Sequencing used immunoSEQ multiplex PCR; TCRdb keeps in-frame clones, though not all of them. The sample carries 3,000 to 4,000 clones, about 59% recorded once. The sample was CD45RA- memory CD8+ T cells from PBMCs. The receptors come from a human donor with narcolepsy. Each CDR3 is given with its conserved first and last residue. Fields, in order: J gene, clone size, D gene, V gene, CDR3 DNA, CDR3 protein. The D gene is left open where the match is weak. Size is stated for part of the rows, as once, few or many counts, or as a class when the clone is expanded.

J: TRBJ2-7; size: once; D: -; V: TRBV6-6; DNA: TGTGCCAGCAGATCAAAGAGCTCCTACGAGCAGTACTTC; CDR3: CASRSKSSYEQYF
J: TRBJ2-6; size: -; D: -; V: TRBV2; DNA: TGTGCCAGCAGTAGTTGTGGTTACCGGATACAAAGTCGGGCCAACGTCCTGACTTTC; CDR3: CASSSCGYRIQSRANVLTF
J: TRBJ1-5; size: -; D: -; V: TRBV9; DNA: TGTGCCAGCAGCCTGTCCGGGGTTAATCAGCCCCAGCATTTT; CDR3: CASSLSGVNQPQHF
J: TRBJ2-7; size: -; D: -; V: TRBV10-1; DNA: TGCGCCAGCAGTGAGTCCGAGGGAGAGCAGTACTTC; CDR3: CASSESEGEQYF
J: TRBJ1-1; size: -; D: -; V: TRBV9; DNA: TGTGCCAGCAGCGTAGGAGGGGCCACTGAAGCTTTCTTT; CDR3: CASSVGGATEAFF
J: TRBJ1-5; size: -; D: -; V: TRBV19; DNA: TGTGCCAGTACCCATCCGGGGAATCAGCCCCAGCATTTT; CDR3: CASTHPGNQPQHF
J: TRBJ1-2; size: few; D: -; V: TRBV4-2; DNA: TGTGCCAGCAGCTTGGGAGGGTCCTATGGCTACACCTTC; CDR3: CASSLGGSYGYTF
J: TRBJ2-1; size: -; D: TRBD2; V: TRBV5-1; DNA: TGCGCCAGCAGCTTGGCGTTGACTAGCGGGGTTTACAATGAGCAGTTCTTC; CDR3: CASSLALTSGVYNEQFF
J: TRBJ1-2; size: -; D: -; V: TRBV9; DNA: TGTGCCAGCAGCGGGGACTTACGCTATGGCTACACCTTC; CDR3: CASSGDLRYGYTF
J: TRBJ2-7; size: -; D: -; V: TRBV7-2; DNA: TGTGCCAGCAGCCTCTACGGGACGGCCTACGAGCAGTACTTC; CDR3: CASSLYGTAYEQYF